This T cell receptor (beta chain) was recovered during a study of CD8 T cells in Susac syndrome. Notes on the study in general: The study conceded that relatively few individuals underwent its TCR sequencing and HLA analysis.

Details on this clonotype: Its specificity is not known. At one of its ends the junction is not consistent with the germline gene, which may arise from a read error.

This CDR3 has 15 amino acids. The multiple sclerosis controls comprised treatment-naive patients whose relapsing-remitting disease was stable or active. Bulk CD8+ and CD4+ cells came from magnetic negative isolation; CD8+ TEMRA by FACS. Random hexamers were used to reverse transcribe about 0.45 to 1 ug of RNA. The TCR beta CDR3 was amplified by immunoSEQ multiplex PCR across 54 Vbeta, 13 Jbeta. MiXCR was run by TCRdb on the immunoSEQ multiplex PCR reads, yielding one entry per CDR3 protein. This sample has approximately 300,000 distinct CDR3 sequences; over 75% occur once, and the top ten carry 0.18%.

The chain has TRBV12-3 or TRBV12-4 and TRBJ2-3; D is perhaps TRBD2 (5 bases). The TCR was taken from a human donor with multiple sclerosis. Sequencing was done on a sample of CD8+ T cells from PBMCs. DNA for the CDR3: TGTGCCAGCAGTCCTCGGGGAGAGAGCACAGATACGCGGTATTTT. Protein product: CASSPRGESTDTRYF.